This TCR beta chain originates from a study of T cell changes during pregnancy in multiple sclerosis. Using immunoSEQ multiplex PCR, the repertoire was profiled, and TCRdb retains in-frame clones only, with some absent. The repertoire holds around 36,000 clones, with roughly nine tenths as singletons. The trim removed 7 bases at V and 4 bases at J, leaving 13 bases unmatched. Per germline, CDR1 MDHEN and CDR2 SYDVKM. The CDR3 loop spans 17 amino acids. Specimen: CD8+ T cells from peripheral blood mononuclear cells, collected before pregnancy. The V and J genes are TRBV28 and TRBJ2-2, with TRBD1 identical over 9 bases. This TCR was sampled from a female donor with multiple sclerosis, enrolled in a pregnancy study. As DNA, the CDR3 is TGTGCCAGCACTCACGCACAGGGGGCGTTTGTCACCGGGGAGCTGTTTTTT. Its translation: CASTHAQGAFVTGELFF.